This TCR beta chain was sequenced in a study of cytomegalovirus exposure and HLA in healthy donors. General study points: The presence/absence work took it that sequencing depth was about the same across donors. A missense variant in DCLRE1C was later tied to TCR beta V- and J-gene trimming.

In the case of this clone: Its target is not known. A read error may account for a junction end that differs from germline.

A multiplex PCR was run with 60 Vbeta primers and 13 Jbeta primers. Measured with immunoSEQ multiplex PCR; TCRdb has only the in-frame clones, and not every one. The sample includes about 190,000 clones, over 70% of them seen just once. CDR1 SEHNR and CDR2 FQNEAQ come from the germline V gene (reference sequence). This CDR3 is built from 12 residues. The sequenced material came from PBMCs. This chain joins TRBV7-9 and TRBJ2-7, with a possible D match to TRBD2 (5 bases). This TCR came from a man aged 45-65 years in good health and CMV-seronegative. This chain's CDR3 is CSSSGPGLRQYF. The CDR3 nucleotides read TGTTCCAGCAGCGGACCTGGACTGAGGCAGTACTTC.